The 4 T cell receptor beta chains below all came from one sample that was sequenced in a study of shared clonotypes between healthy human individuals. Assay: immunoSEQ multiplex PCR; the TCRdb copy retains only in-frame clones and omits some. The sample yields roughly 2.5 million clones, just over 90% seen once. The material sequenced was naive CD4+ T cells sorted from blood. The subset was: CD45RA+ positively selected. The receptors stem from a man aged 18 to 35 in good health.

The genes are TRBV5-6 and TRBJ2-5, with TRBD2 as a possible D gene (6 bases). The CDR3 covers 15 residues. Trimming pared 4 bases from V and 3 bases from J, leaving 16 bases between. Germline V lookup: CDR1 SGHDT, CDR2 YYEEEE. In DNA, the CDR3 is TGTGCCAGCAGCCCTACGGGAGTGGGAAAAGAGACCCAGTACTTC. Protein product: CASSPTGVGKETQYF. Based on the CDR3 plus reference TRBV5-6 and TRBJ2-5, the full variable domain is DAGVTQSPTHLIKTRGQQVTLRCSPKSGHDTVSWYQQALGQGPQFIFQYYEEEERQRGNFPDRFSGHQFPNYSSELNVNALLLGDSALYLCASSPTGVGKETQYFGPGTRLLVL.

This chain links TRBV6-5 with TRBJ1-4; D is ambiguous. Trimming left V 7 bases short and J 8 bases short, with 20 bases between. Germline lookup yields CDR1 MNHEY and CDR2 SVGAGI. The CDR3 consists of 15 residues. CDR3 nucleotides: TGTGCCAGCACCCCACGCGGCGCCGGAGGAGAAAAACTGTTTTTT. It codes for CASTPRGAGGEKLFF.

This chain links TRBV4-1 with TRBJ2-7; 9 bases match TRBD1. Germline lookup yields CDR1 MGHRA and CDR2 YSYEKL. With 0 bases clipped from V and 3 bases from J, the junction kept 6 bases outside the gene matches. This CDR3 region has 16 residues. The CDR3 coding sequence is TGCGCCAGCAGCCAAGACTGGGACAGGGCGAACTACGAGCAGTACTTC. Encoded protein: CASSQDWDRANYEQYF.

This rearrangement joins TRBV10-3 to TRBJ2-7; D gene uncertain. This CDR3 is built from 13 residues. Trimming cost V 5 bases and J 2 bases, with 10 bases left between them. The germline V gene has CDR1 ENHRY and CDR2 SYGVKD. CDR3 region: CAISPKSPYEQYF. Written as DNA, the CDR3 is TGTGCCATCAGTCCTAAAAGCCCCTACGAGCAGTACTTC.